This T cell receptor (beta chain) was sequenced in a study of regulatory T cells in long-lasting Graves disease (dated by TCRdb to the early 2020s). Regarding the research as a whole: Antithyroid drugs had been taken for less than 3 months by newly diagnosed Graves' disease patients. TCR sequencing covered some 13 persistent and around 20 newly diagnosed Graves' disease patients, around 35 samples in total. The study was registered as a clinical trial and conducted in China. Patients with persistent Graves' disease were compared with patients with newly diagnosed Graves' disease using TCR sequencing and RNA sequencing of peripheral blood. General findings and caveats noted by the study authors: Sequencing and analysis were limited to the TCR beta chain. Preferential use of TRBV28, TRBJ1-2 and TRBJ2-5 was observed in persistent disease, whereas TRBV20-1 and TRBJ2-1 were favored in newly diagnosed disease. Only peripheral blood was studied, because thyroid tissue, the primary lesion, was inaccessible. A larger number of public clonotypes was shared among persistent patients (about 2,700) than among newly diagnosed patients (roughly 1,000). The authors noted that the small sample size was a limitation that may lower accuracy. Persistent Graves' disease patients showed lower TCR Shannon entropy and fewer highly expanded clones than newly diagnosed patients, suggesting clonal expansion.

Library generation was performed with multiplex PCR. Sequenced on an Illumina HiSeq 4000. iRepertoire HTBI primers and Arm-PCR amplification of CDR3 regions were used to construct TCR beta libraries. Before sequencing, the PCR products went through gel purification. The original pipeline was this. Gene usage analysis of CDR3 amino acid clonotypes relied on the roughly 60 TRBV and 14 TRBJ segments identified across samples. COPE and FqMerger were used to merge filtered high-quality paired reads into contigs. BLAST was used to align contigs to IMGT TRBV, TRBD and TRBJ reference genes, with CDR3 defined following IMGT. Any clonotype with a frequency above 0.1% was counted as a highly expanded clone. Shannon entropy was used to measure repertoire diversity, and the Gini coefficient was used to measure V-J evenness. A clonotype was considered public if more than one individual shared it. TCRdb ran its own pipeline on the public reads, namely fastp trimming at Q25 and MiXCR clone calling, and kept in-frame beta chains. Each entry merges the rows of one CDR3 protein and shows their most common DNA and genes. TCRdb's processing, not the study's, gives the V and J calls here. The sample table shows around 400,000 distinct CDR3 sequences, and 15% are seen once. About 7.6% of the sample is taken by the ten largest.

The CDR3 numbers 12 residues from cysteine through phenylalanine. Only CDR3 DNA is held: 36 bases, read in frame from base 1. The germline ends are 10 bases apart after V is trimmed by 3 bases and J by 10 bases. Reading the germline V gene (reference sequence) gives CDR1 SEHNR and CDR2 FQNEAQ. In light of the paper, this sample's time point label describes: newly diagnosed GD, antithyroid drugs for less than 3 months. RNA was extracted from PBMCs in TRIzol for both TCR sequencing and RNA sequencing. Graves' disease was diagnosed according to American Thyroid Association guidelines. The patients came from an endocrinology department in Xi'an, China. Each patient gave approximately 8.8 milliliters of peripheral blood, collected in an EDTA anticoagulant tube. PBMCs were isolated by Ficoll Paque Plus density gradient separation without further T cell sorting. An Agilent 2100 Bioanalyzer and agarose gel were used to check RNA quality, while a NanoDrop 2000 measured RNA concentration.

On this clonotype: Which antigen it targets is not known. Per-base quality was not reported, and no clone a single base away is much larger than it.

These data were also filed under a second study, of T cells in Graves' hyperthyroidism and ophthalmopathy. From the second report: Graves' hyperthyroidism was defined as stable when no progression to ophthalmopathy occurred over 18 months of follow-up. Hyperthyroidism patients were newly diagnosed, had a disease duration of under 2 months, and were aged 18 to 65 years. Exclusion was applied to patients with uncontrolled infections, other autoimmune diseases, pregnancy or lactation. Diagnoses were based on clinical symptoms, serum thyroxine and TRAb, thyroid ultrasound and orbital computed tomography. The first round of RT-PCR for the TCR CDR3 was performed with the HTBI primer set and the Qiagen OneStep RT-PCR kit. Most expanded thyroid clonotypes (frequency above 0.001) were also detected in blood, a finding suggesting that blood repertoires may reflect thyroid immune responses. A model built on a 13 V-J signature distinguished ophthalmopathy from stable hyperthyroidism, reaching about 88% sensitivity and about 81% specificity in cross-validation and 80%/75% in testing. In validation, the model predicted progression to ophthalmopathy with roughly 70% sensitivity and about 73% specificity, a median of about 6.7 months before onset. To identify distinguishing TCR V-J signatures, a discovery cohort of 100 or so patients was used, comprising roughly 45 with Graves' ophthalmopathy and some 60 with stable Graves' hyperthyroidism. Whether ophthalmopathy could be predicted prospectively was tested in an independent validation cohort made up of about 20 hyperthyroidism patients plus 17 patients who later progressed to ophthalmopathy. The roughly 100 discovery patients were divided at random into training and test sets in a 7:3 ratio. In addition, the study compared T-cell repertoires in thyroid tissue and in blood from roughly six Graves' hyperthyroidism patients. After sampling, hyperthyroidism patients received methimazole starting at 30 mg daily, and ophthalmopathy patients received high-dose intravenous methylprednisolone. Libraries were constructed in a second round of multiplex PCR, after which size selection and purification were carried out. Paired-end sequencing of the libraries was performed with 100 bp reads on an Illumina HiSeq2000. SOAPnuke was used to process the raw data, with reads discarded if the reads contained adapters or uncalled bases, had a mean Phred below 15, or lacked an exact constant-primer or identifier match. High-quality paired reads were merged with COPE v1.2.5, and unique nucleotide sequences were defined as clonotypes. MiTCR v1.1 was used to align the clonotypes against IMGT TRBV, TRBD and TRBJ reference segments. Only V-J combinations with frequency above 0.0001, covering 99% to 99.2% of repertoires, were analysed. A TCS score was defined as the ratio of F50 (clonal expansion) to E x V (chaos), with BLOSUM62-based TCRdist applied between CDR3 peptides within each V-J. Welch's t-statistics and random forest reduced 514 V-J features to 13, which were used in a naive Bayes classifier (R e1071). Sample size was not statistically predetermined, and blinding of investigators to group allocation was not performed. The paper reports TCR Vbeta CDR3 sequencing of roughly 140 peripheral blood samples: some 44 ophthalmopathy, fewer than 80 hyperthyroidism and approximately 17 progressor patients.

This chain is built from TRBV7-9 and TRBJ2-1; the D element could tentatively be TRBD1 or TRBD2, as 5 bases agree for each. The receptor was isolated from a middle-aged woman with Graves disease. Donor details come from another sample of the same person, matched by shared clones. Source: peripheral blood mononuclear cells (PBMCs), taken at new diagnosis, from a patient treated with antithyroid drugs. The CDR3 here reads CASSFPGPEQFF. The DNA sequence is as follows: TGTGCCAGCAGCTTCCCGGGACCCGAGCAGTTCTTC. With all but the CDR3 taken from the reference TRBV7-9 and TRBJ2-1 genes, the full variable domain is: DTGVSQNPRHKITKRGQNVTFRCDPISEHNRLYWYRQTLGQGPEFLTYFQNEAQLEKSRLLSDRFSAERPKGSFSTLEIQRTEQGDSAMYLCASSFPGPEQFFGPGTRLTVL.